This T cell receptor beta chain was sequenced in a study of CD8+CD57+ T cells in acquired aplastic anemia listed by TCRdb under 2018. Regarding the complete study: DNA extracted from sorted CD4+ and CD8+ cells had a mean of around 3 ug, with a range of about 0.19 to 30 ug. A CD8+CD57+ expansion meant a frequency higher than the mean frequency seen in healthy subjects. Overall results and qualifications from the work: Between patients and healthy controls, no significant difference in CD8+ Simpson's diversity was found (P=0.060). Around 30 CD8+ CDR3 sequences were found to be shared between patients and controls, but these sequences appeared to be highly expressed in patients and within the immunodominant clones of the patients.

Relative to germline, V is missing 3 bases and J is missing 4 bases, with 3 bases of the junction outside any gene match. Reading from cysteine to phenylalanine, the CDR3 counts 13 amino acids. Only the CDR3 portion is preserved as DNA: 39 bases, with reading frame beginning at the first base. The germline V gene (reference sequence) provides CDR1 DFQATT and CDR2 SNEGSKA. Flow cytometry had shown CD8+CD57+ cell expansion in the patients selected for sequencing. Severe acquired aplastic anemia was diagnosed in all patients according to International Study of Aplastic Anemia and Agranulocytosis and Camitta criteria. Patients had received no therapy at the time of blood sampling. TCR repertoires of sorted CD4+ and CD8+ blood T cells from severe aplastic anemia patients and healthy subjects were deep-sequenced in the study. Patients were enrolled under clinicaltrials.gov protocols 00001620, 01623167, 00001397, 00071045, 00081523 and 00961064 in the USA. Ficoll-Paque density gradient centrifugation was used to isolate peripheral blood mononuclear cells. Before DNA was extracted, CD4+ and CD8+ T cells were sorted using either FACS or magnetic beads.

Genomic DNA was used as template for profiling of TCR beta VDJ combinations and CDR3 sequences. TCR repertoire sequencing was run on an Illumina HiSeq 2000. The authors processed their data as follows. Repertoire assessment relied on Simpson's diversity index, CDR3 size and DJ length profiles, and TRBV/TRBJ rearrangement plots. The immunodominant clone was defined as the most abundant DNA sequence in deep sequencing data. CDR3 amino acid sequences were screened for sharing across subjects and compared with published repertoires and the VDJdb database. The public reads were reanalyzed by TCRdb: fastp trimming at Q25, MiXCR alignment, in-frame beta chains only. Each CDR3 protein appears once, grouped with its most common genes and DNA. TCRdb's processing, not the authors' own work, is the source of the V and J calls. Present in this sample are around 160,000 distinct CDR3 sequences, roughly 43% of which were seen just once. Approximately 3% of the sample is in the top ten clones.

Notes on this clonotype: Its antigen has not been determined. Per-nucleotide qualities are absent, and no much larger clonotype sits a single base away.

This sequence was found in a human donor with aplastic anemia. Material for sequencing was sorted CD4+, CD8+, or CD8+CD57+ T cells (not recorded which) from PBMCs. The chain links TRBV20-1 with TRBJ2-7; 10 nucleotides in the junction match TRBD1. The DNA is TGCAGTGCTAGGGGGACAGGGGAGTACGAGCAGTACTTC. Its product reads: CSARGTGEYEQYF.